This TCR beta chain is drawn from a study of sequential checkpoint blockade in melanoma. The assay was immunoSEQ multiplex PCR, and TCRdb's table has in-frame clones only and misses some. The sample has roughly 19,000 clones, over 70% seen once; the top ten hold approximately 34%. V trimming: 1 base; J trimming: 0 bases; junction bases outside the gene matches: 6. The V gene's germline CDR1 is SGHDT and CDR2 YYEEEE. The CDR3 has 17 residues. The treatment was: randomized to nivolumab then ipilimumab (arm A) or the reverse (arm B). DNA-damaging chemotherapy had not been given to any patient beforehand. PBMC sorting kept live CD3+CD8+ cells without CD19 or CD56.

Source: CD8+ T cells sorted from blood (inferred from file names), taken from a patient given nivolumab and ipilimumab in sequence. This rearrangement joins TRBV5-6 to TRBJ1-4; TRBD1 matches 7 bases. The source of this sequence is a human donor with melanoma. This CDR3 is CASSLIGGDATNEKLFF. The DNA for the CDR3 is TGTGCCAGCAGCTTGATAGGGGGCGACGCAACTAATGAAAAACTGTTTTTT. Full variable domain (rest looked up from reference TRBV5-6 and TRBJ1-4): DAGVTQSPTHLIKTRGQQVTLRCSPKSGHDTVSWYQQALGQGPQFIFQYYEEEERQRGNFPDRFSGHQFPNYSSELNVNALLLGDSALYLCASSLIGGDATNEKLFFGSGTQLSVL.